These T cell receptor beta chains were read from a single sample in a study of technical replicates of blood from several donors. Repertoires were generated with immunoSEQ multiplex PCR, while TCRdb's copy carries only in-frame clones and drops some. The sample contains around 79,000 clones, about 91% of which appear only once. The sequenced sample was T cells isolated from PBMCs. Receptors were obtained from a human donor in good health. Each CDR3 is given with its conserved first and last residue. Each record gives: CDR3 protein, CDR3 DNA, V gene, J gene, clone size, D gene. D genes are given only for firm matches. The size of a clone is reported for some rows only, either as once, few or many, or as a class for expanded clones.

CDR3 protein: CASSGTDQNYGYTF
CDR3 DNA: TGTGCCAGCAGCGGGACAGACCAAAACTATGGCTACACCTTC
V gene: TRBV6-5
J gene: TRBJ1-2
clone size: .
D gene: TRBD1

CDR3 protein: CASSLGRGRSDTQYF
CDR3 DNA: TGTGCCAGCAGTTTAGGCAGGGGGCGATCAGATACGCAGTATTTT
V gene: TRBV28
J gene: TRBJ2-3
clone size: .
D gene: TRBD1

CDR3 protein: CASSSTGGTEAFF
CDR3 DNA: TGTGCCAGCAGCTCGACAGGTGGAACTGAAGCTTTCTTT
V gene: TRBV5-4
J gene: TRBJ1-1
clone size: .
D gene: .

CDR3 protein: CASTDRLSYEQYF
CDR3 DNA: TGTGCCAGTACGGACAGGCTCTCCTACGAGCAGTACTTC
V gene: TRBV19
J gene: TRBJ2-7
clone size: .
D gene: TRBD1

CDR3 protein: CATSPTPPGHPRPSYNEQFF
CDR3 DNA: TGTGCCACCAGCCCCACCCCTCCGGGACACCCCCGGCCGTCCTACAATGAGCAGTTCTTC
V gene: TRBV15
J gene: TRBJ2-1
clone size: .
D gene: .

CDR3 protein: CASSHVRGHGTNEKLFF
CDR3 DNA: TGTGCCAGCAGCCACGTAAGAGGGCACGGAACTAATGAAAAACTGTTTTTT
V gene: TRBV7-8
J gene: TRBJ1-4
clone size: .
D gene: .

CDR3 protein: CASRGGQGSIEQYF
CDR3 DNA: TGTGCCAGCAGGGGGGGACAGGGTAGTATCGAGCAGTACTTC
V gene: TRBV6-5
J gene: TRBJ2-7
clone size: once
D gene: TRBD1

CDR3 protein: CASSEVEFGELFF
CDR3 DNA: TGTGCCAGCAGTGAAGTCGAGTTCGGGGAGCTGTTTTTT
V gene: TRBV2
J gene: TRBJ2-2
clone size: .
D gene: .

CDR3 protein: CASSPASGSSYNEQFF
CDR3 DNA: TGTGCCAGCAGCCCCGCGAGTGGGAGCTCCTACAATGAGCAGTTCTTC
V gene: TRBV7-9
J gene: TRBJ2-1
clone size: .
D gene: .

CDR3 protein: CASSFGGSTGAYEQYF
CDR3 DNA: TGTGCCAGCAGTTTCGGTGGTAGTACGGGAGCCTACGAGCAGTACTTC
V gene: TRBV27
J gene: TRBJ2-7
clone size: .
D gene: .

CDR3 protein: CASSPGTMRRGLYEQYF
CDR3 DNA: TGCGCCAGCAGCCCAGGAACAATGCGCAGGGGGCTCTACGAGCAGTACTTC
V gene: TRBV4-1
J gene: TRBJ2-7
clone size: .
D gene: TRBD1

CDR3 protein: CASSEYRAGRRSEQYF
CDR3 DNA: TGTGCCAGCAGTGAATATAGGGCAGGGCGTCGTTCCGAGCAGTACTTC
V gene: TRBV25-1
J gene: TRBJ2-7
clone size: .
D gene: .

CDR3 protein: CASSYQQFNQPQHF
CDR3 DNA: TGTGCCAGCAGTTACCAACAGTTCAATCAGCCCCAGCATTTT
V gene: TRBV6-5
J gene: TRBJ1-5
clone size: .
D gene: .

CDR3 protein: CAWSQDRDTYEQYF
CDR3 DNA: TGTGCCTGGAGTCAGGACAGGGACACCTACGAGCAGTACTTC
V gene: TRBV30
J gene: TRBJ2-7
clone size: once
D gene: TRBD1

CDR3 protein: CASRGQGGETQYF
CDR3 DNA: TGTGCCAGCAGGGGACAGGGCGGGGAGACCCAGTACTTC
V gene: TRBV2
J gene: TRBJ2-5
clone size: .
D gene: TRBD1

CDR3 protein: CASSYIVNQPQHF
CDR3 DNA: TGTGCCAGCAGTTACATCGTCAATCAGCCCCAGCATTTT
V gene: TRBV6-5
J gene: TRBJ1-5
clone size: .
D gene: .

CDR3 protein: CASSGDFTGTQYF
CDR3 DNA: TGCGCCAGCAGTGGGGACTTCACGGGGACCCAGTACTTC
V gene: TRBV10-1
J gene: TRBJ2-5
clone size: .
D gene: .

CDR3 protein: CASSFGQGATDTQYF
CDR3 DNA: TGCGCCAGCAGCTTCGGACAGGGGGCAACAGATACGCAGTATTTT
V gene: TRBV5-1
J gene: TRBJ2-3
clone size: .
D gene: TRBD1

CDR3 protein: CASSLGSSGSYF
CDR3 DNA: TGTGCCAGCAGCTTAGGCTCTAGCGGGAGCTACTTC
V gene: TRBV11-2
J gene: TRBJ2-7
clone size: .
D gene: TRBD2

CDR3 protein: CASSFGQNTEAFF
CDR3 DNA: TGTGCCAGCAGTTTCGGACAGAACACTGAAGCTTTCTTT
V gene: TRBV5-4
J gene: TRBJ1-1
clone size: once
D gene: .

CDR3 protein: CASSRSSADSYEQYF
CDR3 DNA: TGTGCCAGCAGCCGATCTAGCGCCGACTCCTACGAGCAGTACTTC
V gene: TRBV28
J gene: TRBJ2-7
clone size: .
D gene: .

CDR3 protein: CASSLGDREWDSPLHF
CDR3 DNA: TGTGCCAGCAGCTTGGGAGACAGGGAGTGGGATTCACCCCTCCACTTT
V gene: TRBV7-6
J gene: TRBJ1-6
clone size: once
D gene: TRBD1

CDR3 protein: CASSISYQETQYF
CDR3 DNA: TGCGCCAGCAGCATCTCCTACCAAGAGACCCAGTACTTC
V gene: TRBV5-1
J gene: TRBJ2-5
clone size: few
D gene: .

CDR3 protein: CASSPGGGQGTRETQYF
CDR3 DNA: TGTGCCAGCAGCCCCGGTGGGGGACAGGGGACCCGGGAGACCCAGTACTTC
V gene: TRBV9
J gene: TRBJ2-5
clone size: .
D gene: TRBD1

CDR3 protein: CASRVEGEGNTIYF
CDR3 DNA: TGTGCCAGCAGGGTGGAGGGTGAGGGAAACACCATATATTTT
V gene: TRBV6-1
J gene: TRBJ1-3
clone size: .
D gene: .

CDR3 protein: CAWSLGVVVEKLFF
CDR3 DNA: TGTGCCTGGTCCTTGGGCGTAGTGGTTGAAAAACTGTTTTTT
V gene: TRBV30
J gene: TRBJ1-4
clone size: .
D gene: .

CDR3 protein: CASSPRDTSSYEQYF
CDR3 DNA: TGTGCCAGCAGCCCCCGGGACACGAGCTCCTACGAGCAGTACTTC
V gene: TRBV5-4
J gene: TRBJ2-7
clone size: .
D gene: .

CDR3 protein: CASRTGAGYTF
CDR3 DNA: TGTGCCAGTAGGACAGGGGCTGGCTACACCTTC
V gene: TRBV19
J gene: TRBJ1-2
clone size: .
D gene: TRBD1

CDR3 protein: CAISSPGNTEAFF
CDR3 DNA: TGTGCCATCAGTTCGCCGGGGAACACTGAAGCTTTCTTT
V gene: TRBV10-3
J gene: TRBJ1-1
clone size: few
D gene: .

CDR3 protein: CASSQVEGAYSAQYF
CDR3 DNA: TGTGCCAGCAGCCAAGTGGAAGGGGCCTATTCGGCCCAGTACTTC
V gene: TRBV14
J gene: TRBJ2-5
clone size: .
D gene: .

CDR3 protein: CASRPRDRGLYGYTF
CDR3 DNA: TGTGCCAGCAGGCCCCGGGACAGGGGACTCTATGGCTACACCTTC
V gene: TRBV9
J gene: TRBJ1-2
clone size: .
D gene: TRBD1

CDR3 protein: CASSYREYYGYTF
CDR3 DNA: TGTGCCAGCAGTTACAGGGAGTACTATGGCTACACCTTC
V gene: TRBV6-5
J gene: TRBJ1-2
clone size: .
D gene: .

CDR3 protein: CASSSLLIQETQYF
CDR3 DNA: TGTGCCAGCAGCTCCCTATTAATCCAAGAGACCCAGTACTTC
V gene: TRBV11-2
J gene: TRBJ2-5
clone size: .
D gene: .

CDR3 protein: CASSLGRSTEAFF
CDR3 DNA: TGTGCCAGCAGTTTGGGCAGGTCCACTGAAGCTTTCTTT
V gene: TRBV27
J gene: TRBJ1-1
clone size: .
D gene: .

CDR3 protein: CASSTLLAGGGGLDTQYF
CDR3 DNA: TGTGCCAGCAGTACTCTATTAGCGGGAGGGGGGGGGCTAGATACGCAGTATTTT
V gene: TRBV28
J gene: TRBJ2-3
clone size: .
D gene: TRBD2

CDR3 protein: CASSYLQGPGNEQYF
CDR3 DNA: TGTGCCAGCAGTTACCTACAGGGGCCAGGGAACGAGCAGTACTTC
V gene: TRBV6-5
J gene: TRBJ2-7
clone size: .
D gene: TRBD1

CDR3 protein: CASSYVGRGLTDTQYF
CDR3 DNA: TGTGCCAGCAGTTACGTAGGGCGGGGGTTGACAGATACGCAGTATTTT
V gene: TRBV6-6
J gene: TRBJ2-3
clone size: once
D gene: TRBD2

CDR3 protein: CASSQGDRGYGYTF
CDR3 DNA: TGCGCCAGCAGCCAGGGCGACAGGGGGTATGGCTACACCTTC
V gene: TRBV4-1
J gene: TRBJ1-2
clone size: .
D gene: TRBD1

CDR3 protein: CASSRTGKGNQPQHF
CDR3 DNA: TGTGCCAGCAGCCGAACAGGGAAGGGCAATCAGCCCCAGCATTTT
V gene: TRBV7-2
J gene: TRBJ1-5
clone size: .
D gene: .

CDR3 protein: CASGNGVGETQYF
CDR3 DNA: TGCGCCAGCGGCAACGGGGTAGGGGAGACCCAGTACTTC
V gene: TRBV5-1
J gene: TRBJ2-5
clone size: .
D gene: .

CDR3 protein: CATNRPGSGANVLTF
CDR3 DNA: TGTGCCACCAACCGTCCGGGGTCTGGGGCCAACGTCCTGACTTTC
V gene: TRBV28
J gene: TRBJ2-6
clone size: .
D gene: .

CDR3 protein: CASSWGQGYGYTF
CDR3 DNA: TGTGCCAGCAGTTGGGGACAGGGCTATGGCTACACCTTC
V gene: TRBV27
J gene: TRBJ1-2
clone size: once
D gene: TRBD1

CDR3 protein: CASSIWTGQDYEQYF
CDR3 DNA: TGTGCCAGTAGTATCTGGACAGGGCAGGACTACGAGCAGTACTTC
V gene: TRBV19
J gene: TRBJ2-7
clone size: .
D gene: TRBD1

CDR3 protein: CASSLTGQTYNEQFF
CDR3 DNA: TGCGCCAGCAGCTTGACGGGACAGACCTACAATGAGCAGTTCTTC
V gene: TRBV5-1
J gene: TRBJ2-1
clone size: .
D gene: TRBD1

CDR3 protein: CASSLGRSYEQYF
CDR3 DNA: TGTGCCAGCAGCTTAGGGAGGTCCTACGAGCAGTACTTC
V gene: TRBV7-3
J gene: TRBJ2-7
clone size: .
D gene: .

CDR3 protein: CASSLGGREETQYF
CDR3 DNA: TGCGCCAGCAGCTTAGGAGGGCGAGAAGAGACCCAGTACTTC
V gene: TRBV5-1
J gene: TRBJ2-5
clone size: .
D gene: .

CDR3 protein: CASSSTGTSENEQFF
CDR3 DNA: TGCGCCAGCAGCTCTACCGGGACTAGCGAGAATGAGCAGTTCTTC
V gene: TRBV5-1
J gene: TRBJ2-1
clone size: .
D gene: TRBD2

CDR3 protein: CASSPSQALHYGYTF
CDR3 DNA: TGCGCCAGCAGCCCCTCCCAGGCGCTGCACTATGGCTACACCTTC
V gene: TRBV4-1
J gene: TRBJ1-2
clone size: .
D gene: .

CDR3 protein: CASSRDRGYEQYF
CDR3 DNA: TGTGCCAGCAGTCGGGACAGGGGCTACGAGCAGTACTTC
V gene: TRBV27
J gene: TRBJ2-7
clone size: .
D gene: TRBD1

CDR3 protein: CASSPLAGWDNEQFF
CDR3 DNA: TGTGCCAGCAGCCCACTAGCGGGCTGGGACAATGAGCAGTTCTTC
V gene: TRBV7-9
J gene: TRBJ2-1
clone size: .
D gene: TRBD2

CDR3 protein: CASSLFELAGVEQYF
CDR3 DNA: TGCGCCAGCAGCTTGTTCGAACTAGCGGGAGTTGAGCAGTACTTC
V gene: TRBV5-1
J gene: TRBJ2-7
clone size: .
D gene: TRBD2

CDR3 protein: CASSLRAGRFTEPQHF
CDR3 DNA: TGTGCCAGCAGCTTACGCGCAGGGCGTTTTACGGAGCCCCAGCATTTT
V gene: TRBV13
J gene: TRBJ1-5
clone size: .
D gene: .

CDR3 protein: CASSLGSGRAGGQFF
CDR3 DNA: TGTGCCAGCAGCTTGGGTAGCGGGAGGGCCGGTGGCCAGTTCTTC
V gene: TRBV5-4
J gene: TRBJ2-1
clone size: once
D gene: TRBD2

CDR3 protein: CACFVGANVLTF
CDR3 DNA: TGTGCCTGCTTCGTCGGGGCCAACGTCCTGACTTTC
V gene: TRBV30
J gene: TRBJ2-6
clone size: .
D gene: .

CDR3 protein: CASSELGYSYEQYF
CDR3 DNA: TGTGCCAGCAGTGAACTAGGCTACTCCTACGAGCAGTACTTC
V gene: TRBV6-1
J gene: TRBJ2-7
clone size: .
D gene: .

CDR3 protein: CASSSTSGRASHGELFF
CDR3 DNA: TGTGCCAGCAGCTCGACTAGCGGGAGGGCGAGTCACGGGGAGCTGTTTTTT
V gene: TRBV11-2
J gene: TRBJ2-2
clone size: .
D gene: TRBD2

CDR3 protein: CAWGPGTGWYEQYF
CDR3 DNA: TGTGCCTGGGGTCCCGGGACAGGGTGGTACGAGCAGTACTTC
V gene: TRBV30
J gene: TRBJ2-7
clone size: .
D gene: TRBD1

CDR3 protein: CAIMGGQGVSEQYF
CDR3 DNA: TGTGCCATCATGGGGGGACAGGGGGTATCCGAGCAGTACTTC
V gene: TRBV10-3
J gene: TRBJ2-7
clone size: .
D gene: TRBD1

CDR3 protein: CASLVREGAQETQYF
CDR3 DNA: TGTGCCAGTTTAGTACGGGAAGGAGCCCAAGAGACCCAGTACTTC
V gene: TRBV7-8
J gene: TRBJ2-5
clone size: once
D gene: .

CDR3 protein: CAWSPGTGGNTIYF
CDR3 DNA: TGTGCCTGGAGTCCCGGGACAGGGGGAAACACCATATATTTT
V gene: TRBV30
J gene: TRBJ1-3
clone size: once
D gene: TRBD1